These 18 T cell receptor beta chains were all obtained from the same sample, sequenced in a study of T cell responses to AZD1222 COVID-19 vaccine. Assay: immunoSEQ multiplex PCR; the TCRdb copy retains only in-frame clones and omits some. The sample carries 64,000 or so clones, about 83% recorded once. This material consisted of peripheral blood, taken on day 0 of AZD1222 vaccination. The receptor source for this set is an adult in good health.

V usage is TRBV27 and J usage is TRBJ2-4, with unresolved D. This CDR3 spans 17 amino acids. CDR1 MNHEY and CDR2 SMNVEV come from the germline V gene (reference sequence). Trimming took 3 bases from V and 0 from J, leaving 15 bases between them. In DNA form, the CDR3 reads TGTGCCAGCAGTTTCCACCGGACGGTGCTAGCCAAAAACATTCAGTACTTC. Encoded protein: CASSFHRTVLAKNIQYF.

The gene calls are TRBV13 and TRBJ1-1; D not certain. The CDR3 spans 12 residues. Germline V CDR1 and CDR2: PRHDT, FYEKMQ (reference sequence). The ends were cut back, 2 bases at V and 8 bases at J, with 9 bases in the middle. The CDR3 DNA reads TGTGCCAGCAGCTTAAAGGCCGTCGAAGCTTTCTTT. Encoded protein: CASSLKAVEAFF. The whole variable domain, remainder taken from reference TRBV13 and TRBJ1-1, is AAGVIQSPRHLIKEKRETATLKCYPIPRHDTVYWYQQGPGQDPQFLISFYEKMQSDKGSIPDRFSAQQFSDYHSELNMSSLELGDSALYFCASSLKAVEAFFGQGTRLTVV.

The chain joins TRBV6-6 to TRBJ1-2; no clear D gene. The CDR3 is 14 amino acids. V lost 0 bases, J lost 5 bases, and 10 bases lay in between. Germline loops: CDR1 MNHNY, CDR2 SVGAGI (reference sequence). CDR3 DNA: TGTGCCAGCAGTTACTCGGCGGGCGGGTATGGCTACACCTTC. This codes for CASSYSAGGYGYTF.

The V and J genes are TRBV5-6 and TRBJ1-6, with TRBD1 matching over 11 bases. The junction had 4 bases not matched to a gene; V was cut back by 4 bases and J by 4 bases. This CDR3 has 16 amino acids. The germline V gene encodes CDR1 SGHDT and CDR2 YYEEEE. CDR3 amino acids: CASSPGQGAYNSPLHF. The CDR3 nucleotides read TGTGCCAGCAGCCCCGGACAGGGGGCTTATAATTCACCCCTCCACTTT.

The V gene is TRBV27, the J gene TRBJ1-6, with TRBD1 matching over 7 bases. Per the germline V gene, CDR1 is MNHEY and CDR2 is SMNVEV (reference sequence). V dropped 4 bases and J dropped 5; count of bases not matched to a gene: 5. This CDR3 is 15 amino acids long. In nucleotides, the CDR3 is TGTGCCAGCAGTTACAGGGGATTCGATAATTCACCCCTCCACTTT. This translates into CASSYRGFDNSPLHF.

Here the CDR3 reads CASSYSNSLEAFF. The CDR3 bases are TGTGCCAGCAGTTACTCGAATTCCCTTGAAGCTTTCTTT. The gene calls are TRBV6-5 and TRBJ1-1; D unresolved. Trimming removed 0 bases at V and 7 bases at J, with 9 bases between. Germline V gene sequence: CDR1 MNHEY, CDR2 SVGAGI. The CDR3 sequence is 13 residues long.

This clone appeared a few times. In nucleotides, the CDR3 is TGTGCCAGCAGTTACGGGGTAGGGAGAAGCACTGAAGCTTTCTTT. This translates into CASSYGVGRSTEAFF. This rearrangement joins TRBV6-5 to TRBJ1-1; D unclear. V was trimmed by 2 bases and J by 4 bases, leaving 14 bases between them. The germline V gene has CDR1 MNHEY and CDR2 SVGAGI. This CDR3 is 15 amino acids long.

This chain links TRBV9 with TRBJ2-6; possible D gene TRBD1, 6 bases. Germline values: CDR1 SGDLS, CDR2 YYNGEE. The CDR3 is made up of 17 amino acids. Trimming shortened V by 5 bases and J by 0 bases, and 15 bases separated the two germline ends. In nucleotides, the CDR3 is TGTGCCAGCAGTGAACAGGGTTCCCACTCTGGGGCCAACGTCCTGACTTTC. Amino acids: CASSEQGSHSGANVLTF.

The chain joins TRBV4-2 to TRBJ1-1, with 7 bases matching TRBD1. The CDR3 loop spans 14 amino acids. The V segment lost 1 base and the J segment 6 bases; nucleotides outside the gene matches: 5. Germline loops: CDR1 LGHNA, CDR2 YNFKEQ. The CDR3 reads CASSQGAGGPEAFF. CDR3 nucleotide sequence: TGTGCCAGCAGCCAAGGTGCAGGGGGGCCTGAAGCTTTCTTT.

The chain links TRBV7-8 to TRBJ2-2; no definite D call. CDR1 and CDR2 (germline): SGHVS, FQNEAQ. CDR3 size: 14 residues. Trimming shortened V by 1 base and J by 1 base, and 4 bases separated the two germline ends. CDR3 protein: CASSLGLNTGELFF. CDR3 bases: TGTGCCAGCAGCTTAGGTCTGAACACCGGGGAGCTGTTTTTT.

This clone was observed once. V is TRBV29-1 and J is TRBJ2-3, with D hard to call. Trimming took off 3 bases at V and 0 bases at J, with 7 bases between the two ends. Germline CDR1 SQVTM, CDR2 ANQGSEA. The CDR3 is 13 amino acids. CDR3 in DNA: TGCAGCGTTGAGCAGATGAGCACAGATACGCAGTATTTT. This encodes CSVEQMSTDTQYF.

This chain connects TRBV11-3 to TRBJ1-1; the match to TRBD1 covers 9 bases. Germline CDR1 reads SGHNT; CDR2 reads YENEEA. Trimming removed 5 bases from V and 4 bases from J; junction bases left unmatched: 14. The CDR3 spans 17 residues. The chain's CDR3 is CASSLVPPGQGSTEAFF. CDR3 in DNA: TGTGCCAGCAGCCTAGTCCCTCCGGGACAGGGATCCACTGAAGCTTTCTTT.

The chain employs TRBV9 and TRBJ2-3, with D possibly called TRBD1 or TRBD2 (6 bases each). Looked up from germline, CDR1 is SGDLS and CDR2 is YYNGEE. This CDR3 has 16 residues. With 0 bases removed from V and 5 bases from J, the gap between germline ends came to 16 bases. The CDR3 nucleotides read TGTGCCAGCAGCGTAGATGGGACGGGGGCGGTAGATACGCAGTATTTT. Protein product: CASSVDGTGAVDTQYF. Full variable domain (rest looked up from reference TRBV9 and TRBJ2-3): DSGVTQTPKHLITATGQRVTLRCSPRSGDLSVYWYQQSLDQGLQFLIQYYNGEERAKGNILERFSAQQFPDLHSELNLSSLELGDSALYFCASSVDGTGAVDTQYFGPGTRLTVL.

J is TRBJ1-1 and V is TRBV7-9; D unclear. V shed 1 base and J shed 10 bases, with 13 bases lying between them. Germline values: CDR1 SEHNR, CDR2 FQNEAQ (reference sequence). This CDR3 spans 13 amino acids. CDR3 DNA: TGTGCCAGCAGCTTAGAGTTCGGAGGAAGAGCTTTCTTT. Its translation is CASSLEFGGRAFF.

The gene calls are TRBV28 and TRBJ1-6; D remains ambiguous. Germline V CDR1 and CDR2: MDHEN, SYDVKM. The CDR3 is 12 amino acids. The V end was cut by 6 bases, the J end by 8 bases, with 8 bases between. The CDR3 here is CASSVAYSPLHF. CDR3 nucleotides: TGTGCCAGCAGCGTTGCTTATTCACCCCTCCACTTT.

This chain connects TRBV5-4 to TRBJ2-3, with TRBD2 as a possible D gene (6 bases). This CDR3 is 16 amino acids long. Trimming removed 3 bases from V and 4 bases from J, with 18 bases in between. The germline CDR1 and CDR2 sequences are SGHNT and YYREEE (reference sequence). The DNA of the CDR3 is TGTGCCAGCAGCTCAGGACTAAACCGGGCGTCAGATACGCAGTATTTT. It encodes CASSSGLNRASDTQYF.

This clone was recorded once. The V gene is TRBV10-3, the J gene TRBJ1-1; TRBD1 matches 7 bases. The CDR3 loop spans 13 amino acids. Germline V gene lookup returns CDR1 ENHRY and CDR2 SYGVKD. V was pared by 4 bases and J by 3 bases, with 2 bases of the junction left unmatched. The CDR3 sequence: CAISVQGDTEAFF. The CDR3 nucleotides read TGTGCCATCAGTGTCCAGGGGGACACTGAAGCTTTCTTT.

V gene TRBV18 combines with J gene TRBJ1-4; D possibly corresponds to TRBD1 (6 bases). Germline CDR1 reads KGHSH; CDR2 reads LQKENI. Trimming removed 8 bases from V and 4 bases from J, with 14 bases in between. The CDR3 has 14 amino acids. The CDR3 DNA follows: TGTGCCAGCACCGGCGGGGGCCGTAATGAAAAACTGTTTTTT. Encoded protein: CASTGGGRNEKLFF.